The present entry profiles one T cell receptor (beta chain) with its context. V lost 5 bases to trimming and J lost 2 bases; unmatched junction nucleotides: 6. Germline values: CDR1 LNHDA, CDR2 SQIVND (reference sequence). CDR3 length: 15 residues. The data originate from a study of early T cells in non-severe SARS-CoV-2 infection. Study details: The study sequenced bulk RNA from unsorted whole blood, with chains unpaired.

Unique molecular identifiers were added to individual cDNA molecules. TCRdb independently ran MiXCR on the 5' RACE reads; one entry per CDR3 protein. The sample contains about 83,000 distinct CDR3 sequences, over 9% of which appear only once. The sequence was obtained from an adult who was a healthcare worker with PCR-confirmed SARS-CoV-2 infection or an uninfected control (not recorded which). The chain combines TRBV19 with TRBJ2-3, with 8 bases matching TRBD1. Sequenced sample: whole blood. The CDR3 sequence: CASSLRQGNTDTQYF. The CDR3 DNA reads TGTGCCAGTAGTCTCCGACAGGGGAACACAGATACGCAGTATTTT.